These 8 T cell receptor beta chains came from one sample sequenced in a study of spatial heterogeneity in lung cancer. Time point in this sample: sample taken at primary tumor resection. A single record per CDR3 protein comes from TCRdb applying MiXCR to the 5' RACE reads. The table records about 9,600 distinct CDR3 sequences, around 10% of them present only once. These receptors have no known antigen. Study observations and caveats: For expanded intratumoral alpha and beta TCRs, counts tracked tumor mutation counts.

Sequenced here: lung tumor tissue, sampled at surgery. Source of these receptors: a male donor with early-stage non-small cell lung cancer.

The sample holds many counts of this clonotype. The chain links TRBV6-5 to TRBJ1-1; D possibly corresponds to TRBD1 (5 bases). V lost 8 bases and J lost 1, with 14 bases in between. This CDR3 is built from 14 residues. Germline-derived CDR1 and CDR2 are MNHEY and SVGAGI. This chain's CDR3 is CASHKGARNTEAFF. For the CDR3, the DNA is TGTGCCAGCCACAAAGGGGCCCGGAACACTGAAGCTTTCTTT.

This clonotype has ten or more counts. The chain uses TRBV20-1 and TRBJ2-3, with 10 bases fitting TRBD2. The V gene end was trimmed by 0 bases and the J gene end by 3 bases; junction bases not matched to a gene: 9. The CDR3 sequence is 17 residues long. Germline CDR1 reads DFQATT; CDR2 reads SNEGSKA (reference sequence). The CDR3 sequence is CSARDVSSGGVTDTQYF. As DNA, the CDR3 is TGCAGTGCTAGAGATGTGTCTAGCGGGGGAGTAACAGATACGCAGTATTTT.

This clonotype is judged medium-sized (0.01 to 0.1%). This chain links TRBV12-3 or TRBV12-4 with TRBJ2-3; D gene uncertain. The CDR3 length is 15 residues. V lost 3 bases to trimming and J lost 0 bases, with 10 bases between them. The CDR3 protein is CASSFFGGSTDTQYF. In nucleotides, the CDR3 is TGTGCCAGCAGTTTTTTCGGCGGCAGCACAGATACGCAGTATTTT.

This clonotype has a count of ten or more. V gene TRBV5-4 combines with J gene TRBJ1-1; 9 nucleotides agree with TRBD1. Germline assignment: CDR1 SGHNT and CDR2 YYREEE (reference sequence). Trimming removed 4 bases from V and 3 bases from J; junction bases left unmatched: 10. CDR3 length equals 16 residues. CDR3 in amino acids: CASSAPGQGSDTEAFF. The DNA for the CDR3 is TGTGCCAGCAGCGCGCCGGGACAGGGATCCGACACTGAAGCTTTCTTT.

Judged by abundance, this clonotype is medium-sized. The chain uses TRBV7-9 and TRBJ1-5, with D hard to call. The CDR3 loop spans 12 amino acids. The ends were cut back, 4 bases at V and 7 bases at J, with 8 bases in the middle. Germline values: CDR1 SEHNR, CDR2 FQNEAQ (reference sequence). CDR3 amino acids: CASSYPSQPQHF. Written as DNA, the CDR3 is TGTGCCAGCAGCTACCCCTCCCAGCCCCAGCATTTT.

This clonotype was observed many times. The genes are TRBV7-2 and TRBJ1-4; D unresolved. CDR1 is SGHTA, CDR2 FQGNSA, per germline. CDR3 length: 15 amino acids. V was shortened by 0 bases and J by 8 bases, with 13 bases between the two germline ends. CDR3 DNA: TGTGCCAGCAGCTTAGCGTCGGCGAGAAGGGAAAAACTGTTTTTT. Residues: CASSLASARREKLFF.

This clonotype was counted ten times or more. This sequence joins TRBV7-2 and TRBJ2-1, with no clear D. The ends were cut back, 1 base at V and 3 bases at J, with 10 bases in the middle. The CDR3 loop spans 15 amino acids. Germline CDR1 and CDR2: SGHTA and FQGNSA. The chain's CDR3 is CASSLDNPSYNEQFF. The CDR3 DNA is TGTGCCAGCAGCTTAGATAACCCCAGCTACAATGAGCAGTTCTTC.

Ten or more counts support this clonotype. V gene TRBV2 combines with J gene TRBJ1-1; TRBD1 agrees at 11 bases. The CDR3 runs 15 residues. With 6 bases clipped from V and 4 bases from J, the junction kept 7 bases outside the gene matches. Per the germline V gene, CDR1 is SNHLY and CDR2 is FYNNEI. For the CDR3, the DNA is TGTGCCAGCAGGGGACAGGGGGGACGTGGCACTGAAGCTTTCTTT. It is translated as CASRGQGGRGTEAFF.